This is a list of T cell receptor beta chains from one sample in a study of CD8 T cells in ankylosing spondylitis. Each CDR3 protein gets one entry after TCRdb re-called the 5' RACE reads with MiXCR. The sample holds about 220,000 distinct CDR3 sequences, around 18% seen once. Input material: blood, either unsorted or a sorted T cell fraction (not recorded which). These receptors all stem from a male donor with ankylosing spondylitis. Each CDR3 is given with its conserved first and last residue. D genes are given only for firm matches. Some rows mark clone size as missing; the rest say once, few, many or name a class of expanded clone.

15	TRBJ1-2	few	TRBV9	-	TGTGCCAGCAGCCCTTTTCGCAGCTCTACCTATGGCTACACCTTC	CASSPFRSSTYGYTF
14	TRBJ2-2	-	TRBV20-1	TRBD2	TGCAGTGCGGGTAGCGGGACGGACACCGGGGAGCTGTTTTTT	CSAGSGTDTGELFF
16	TRBJ1-5	few	TRBV7-6	-	TGTGCCAGCAGCTTAGGAGTTATGGGGGGAAATCAGCCCCAGCATTTT	CASSLGVMGGNQPQHF
11	TRBJ1-1	-	TRBV7-6	-	TGTGCCAGCCTCGGAGGAGGAGAAGCTTTCTTT	CASLGGGEAFF
15	TRBJ2-1	-	TRBV6-1	TRBD2	TGTGCCAGCAGTGAGACTAGCGGGAGGTTCAATGAGCAGTTCTTC	CASSETSGRFNEQFF
15	TRBJ2-2	-	TRBV20-1	TRBD2	TGCAGTGCTAGGTCGCTAGCGGGGGACACCGGGGAGCTGTTTTTT	CSARSLAGDTGELFF
15	TRBJ2-3	few	TRBV6-1	-	TGTGCCAGCAGGCTGACTGAGTATAGCACAGATACGCAGTATTTT	CASRLTEYSTDTQYF
13	TRBJ2-1	-	TRBV11-2	-	TGTGCCAGCAGCCAGACTTCTTACAATGAGCAGTTCTTC	CASSQTSYNEQFF
15	TRBJ1-2	few	TRBV7-9	TRBD1	TGTGCCAGCAGACACTCGACAGGGGGGGTTGATGGCTACACCTTC	CASRHSTGGVDGYTF
14	TRBJ1-5	few	TRBV10-3	-	TGTGCCATCAGCCCCTCGGCAAGCAATCAGCCCCAGCATTTT	CAISPSASNQPQHF
16	TRBJ2-7	-	TRBV7-8	TRBD2	TGTGCCAGCAGCCTTTTCTTGGATAGCGGGACCTACGAGCAGTACTTC	CASSLFLDSGTYEQYF
13	TRBJ2-1	-	TRBV10-1	-	TGCGCCAGCAGTGAGTATCGGTGGAATGAGCAGTTCTTC	CASSEYRWNEQFF
12	TRBJ1-1	-	TRBV25-1	-	TGTGCCAGCAGTTGGGGGCACACTGAAGCTTTCTTT	CASSWGHTEAFF
13	TRBJ2-1	-	TRBV7-9	-	TGTGCCAGCAGCTTTGATGGGAACAATGAGCAGTTCTTC	CASSFDGNNEQFF
13	TRBJ1-1	-	TRBV29-1	-	TGCAGCGTTGAGTGGCAGTTGAACACTGAAGCTTTCTTT	CSVEWQLNTEAFF
17	TRBJ2-2	-	TRBV5-4	TRBD1	TGTGCCAGCAGCCACCAACAGGGGGTGTTGGACACCGGGGAGCTGTTTTTT	CASSHQQGVLDTGELFF
17	TRBJ2-1	few	TRBV6-1	TRBD2	TGTGCCAGCAGCGACCATGGGGGACTAGGCTCCTACAATGAGCAGTTCTTC	CASSDHGGLGSYNEQFF
15	TRBJ1-2	-	TRBV5-1	-	TGCGCCAGCAGCGCTTGGGGAGAGACTAACTATGGCTACACCTTC	CASSAWGETNYGYTF
16	TRBJ2-1	few	TRBV14	TRBD2	TGTGCCAGCAGCCAGCAGGGACTAGCGGCCTACAATGAGCAGTTCTTC	CASSQQGLAAYNEQFF
14	TRBJ2-5	-	TRBV11-2	-	TGTGCCAGCAGCTTAGTAGCGAATCAAGAGACCCAGTACTTC	CASSLVANQETQYF
14	TRBJ2-7	-	TRBV4-3	-	TGCGCCAGCAGCCAAGACATCCCCTCTCGCGAGCAGTACTTC	CASSQDIPSREQYF
11	TRBJ2-1	few	TRBV2	-	TGTGCCAGCAGTATACTCGGTGAGCAGTTCTTC	CASSILGEQFF
17	TRBJ2-2	few	TRBV12-3/TRBV12-4	-	TGTGCCAGCAGTTTGGGGTTCGTAGGGGAGATGGACGGGGAGCTGTTTTTT	CASSLGFVGEMDGELFF
15	TRBJ2-5	few	TRBV5-6	-	TGTGCCAGCAGCTCATTAGCGGGACAGGGAGAGACCCAGTACTTC	CASSSLAGQGETQYF
15	TRBJ2-7	few	TRBV27	TRBD2	TGTGCCAGCGGCTACCGGGCGGGAGGGCTCTACGAGCAGTACTTC	CASGYRAGGLYEQYF